This is a list of T cell receptor beta chains from one sample in a study of glioma-infiltrating T cells after dendritic cell vaccination. Profiling relied on immunoSEQ multiplex PCR, and the TCRdb table lists in-frame clones only, not all of them. The repertoire holds 45,000 to 55,000 clones, with 65% to 90% as singletons. This sample comprised blood, obtained before dendritic cell vaccination. These receptors all stem from a human donor with glioblastoma. Each CDR3 is given with its conserved first and last residue. A D gene is named only where the DNA matches it firmly. Clone size appears in some rows only: once, few, many, or a class for an expanded clone.

V gene	D gene	J gene	clone size	CDR3 protein	CDR3 DNA
TRBV9	TRBD1	TRBJ2-7	-	CASSVQDGTAYNEQYF	TGTGCCAGCAGCGTACAAGACGGGACAGCATACAACGAGCAGTACTTC
TRBV5-6	TRBD1	TRBJ1-1	few	CASSLEETGRYNTEAFF	TGTGCCAGCAGCTTGGAGGAGACAGGGAGATACAACACTGAAGCTTTCTTT
TRBV27	-	TRBJ1-5	once	CASSLHRAGVGPQPQHF	TGTGCCAGCAGTTTACACAGGGCAGGGGTTGGTCCACAGCCCCAGCATTTT
TRBV6-5	-	TRBJ1-1	once	CASSSVVNTEAFF	TGTGCCAGCAGCTCGGTAGTGAACACTGAAGCTTTCTTT
TRBV5-6	-	TRBJ1-2	-	CASSAGVRDYGYTF	TGTGCCAGCAGCGCAGGGGTTCGGGACTATGGCTACACCTTC
TRBV5-6	-	TRBJ2-2	-	CASSFVGELFF	TGTGCCAGCAGCTTCGTCGGGGAGCTGTTTTTT
TRBV6-1	-	TRBJ1-5	-	CASSDGGRISNQPQHF	TGTGCCAGCAGTGATGGTGGCAGAATTAGCAATCAGCCCCAGCATTTT
TRBV7-3	-	TRBJ2-1	-	CASSDGGDRYNEQFF	TGTGCCAGCAGCGACGGGGGGGACAGATACAATGAGCAGTTCTTC
TRBV29-1	TRBD1	TRBJ1-2	-	CSVAQGARVNYGYTF	TGCAGCGTCGCACAGGGGGCAAGGGTTAACTATGGCTACACCTTC
TRBV6-5	TRBD2	TRBJ2-7	-	CASKRTSGGYEQYF	TGTGCCAGCAAGAGGACTAGCGGAGGCTACGAGCAGTACTTC
TRBV4-2	-	TRBJ2-7	-	CASSQAGSYEQYF	TGTGCCAGCAGCCAAGCAGGTTCCTACGAGCAGTACTTC
TRBV9	-	TRBJ2-2	-	CASSGGQSTGELFF	TGTGCCAGCAGCGGCGGACAGAGCACCGGGGAGCTGTTTTTT
TRBV5-1	-	TRBJ2-3	once	CASSLAGEDTQYF	TGCGCCAGCAGCTTGGCGGGGGAGGATACGCAGTATTTT
TRBV6-1	-	TRBJ2-7	-	CASLPQGSVYEQYF	TGTGCCAGCTTACCACAGGGAAGCGTCTACGAGCAGTACTTC
TRBV5-1	TRBD2	TRBJ2-7	few	CASATQVAGIYEQYF	TGCGCCAGCGCAACCCAAGTAGCGGGAATCTACGAGCAGTACTTC
TRBV5-4	TRBD2	TRBJ2-7	-	CASSPGLVGEQYF	TGTGCCAGCAGCCCGGGACTAGTAGGTGAGCAGTACTTC
TRBV2	-	TRBJ1-2	-	CASSVSVGLNYGYTF	TGTGCCAGCAGTGTTTCGGTGGGGCTAAACTATGGCTACACCTTC
TRBV2	-	TRBJ1-4	-	CASSEKGNEKLFF	TGTGCCAGCAGTGAAAAGGGGAATGAAAAACTGTTTTTT
TRBV11-2	TRBD1	TRBJ2-1	-	CASSFNRGLNNEQFF	TGTGCCAGCAGCTTTAACAGGGGCCTCAACAATGAGCAGTTCTTC
TRBV30	-	TRBJ2-2	-	CAWSALDTNTGELFF	TGTGCCTGGAGTGCCCTGGACACGAACACCGGGGAGCTGTTTTTT
TRBV5-1	TRBD1	TRBJ2-5	-	CASSLEGQGGETQYF	TGCGCCAGCAGCTTGGAAGGACAGGGAGGAGAGACCCAGTACTTC
TRBV7-8	TRBD2	TRBJ2-1	-	CASSQRLAGGTYNEQFF	TGTGCCAGCAGCCAGCGACTAGCGGGAGGCACGTACAATGAGCAGTTCTTC
TRBV2	TRBD1	TRBJ1-2	once	CASRDRGHGYTF	TGTGCCAGTCGGGACAGGGGGCATGGCTACACCTTC
TRBV7-2	-	TRBJ2-1	-	CASSLEFRSGLGNEQFF	TGTGCCAGCAGCTTAGAGTTTCGGAGCGGGTTGGGCAATGAGCAGTTCTTC
TRBV11-3	TRBD1	TRBJ2-7	-	CASSSGQGVVYEQYF	TGTGCCAGCAGCTCCGGACAGGGGGTTGTGTACGAGCAGTACTTC
TRBV18	-	TRBJ2-3	-	CASLHPAGDTQYF	TGTGCCAGCTTACACCCCGCAGGAGATACGCAGTATTTT
TRBV27	-	TRBJ2-6	-	CASSLTGGANVLTF	TGTGCCAGCAGTTTGACGGGAGGGGCCAACGTCCTGACTTTC
TRBV5-4	-	TRBJ1-3	once	CASSQVEGLNSGNTIYF	TGTGCCAGCAGCCAAGTTGAGGGCCTCAACTCTGGAAACACCATATATTTT
TRBV5-4	-	TRBJ1-1	-	CASSTSLTVTNTEAFF	TGTGCCAGCAGCACCTCGCTAACAGTTACGAACACTGAAGCTTTCTTT
TRBV19	-	TRBJ1-2	-	CASSHNRGDFLSGYTF	TGTGCCAGTAGCCACAATCGGGGGGATTTTTTGTCGGGCTACACCTTC
TRBV7-2	-	TRBJ2-4	-	CASSPPTAQLAKNIQYF	TGTGCCAGCAGCCCACCGACAGCGCAACTAGCCAAAAACATTCAGTACTTC
TRBV28	TRBD2	TRBJ2-2	few	CASSPLAGEVGELFF	TGTGCCAGTTCCCCACTAGCGGGAGAGGTCGGGGAGCTGTTTTTT
TRBV5-1	TRBD1	TRBJ2-3	-	CASSLGGRSTDTQYF	TGCGCCAGCAGCTTAGGGGGCAGAAGCACAGATACGCAGTATTTT
TRBV7-6	TRBD2	TRBJ2-2	-	CASSLVLSGGSNTGELFF	TGTGCCAGCAGCTTAGTTCTTAGCGGGGGTTCGAACACCGGGGAGCTGTTTTTT
TRBV5-4	TRBD2	TRBJ2-3	-	CASSFEPSSGRVPDTQYF	TGTGCCAGCAGCTTTGAGCCCTCTAGCGGGAGGGTCCCAGATACGCAGTATTTT
TRBV19	TRBD2	TRBJ2-1	few	CASSGREGLDDEQFF	TGTGCCAGTAGTGGACGGGAGGGCCTTGACGATGAGCAGTTCTTC
TRBV5-1	-	TRBJ1-2	-	CASSLALGQGGYGYTF	TGCGCCAGCAGCTTGGCGCTCGGGCAGGGCGGCTATGGCTACACCTTC
TRBV28	TRBD1	TRBJ1-2	few	CASSLSGQGARYGYTF	TGTGCCAGCAGTTTATCGGGACAGGGGGCTAGGTATGGCTACACCTTC
TRBV18	TRBD1	TRBJ2-7	-	CASSPGQGAYEQYF	TGTGCCAGCTCTCCGGGACAGGGTGCGTACGAGCAGTACTTC
TRBV30	-	TRBJ2-1	once	CAWSAVNNEQFF	TGTGCCTGGAGCGCAGTTAACAATGAGCAGTTCTTC